This entry lists 3 T cell receptor beta chains sequenced from one sample in a study of T cells in Graves' hyperthyroidism and ophthalmopathy. The source material, RNA transcripts, was used to amplify TCR beta CDR3 regions. The HTBI primer set was used in a first-round RT-PCR of the TCR CDR3. TCRdb analysed the multiplex PCR reads with MiXCR anew, one entry per CDR3 protein. The sample yields about 640,000 distinct CDR3 sequences, approximately 15% seen once. What was sequenced was blood. The receptor source for this set is a woman aged 45-65 years with Graves' ophthalmopathy.

This clonotype was counted many times. This sequence joins TRBV12-3 or TRBV12-4 and TRBJ2-1; possibly TRBD1 for D (6 bases). The CDR3 covers 13 residues. V was clipped by 1 base and J by 8 bases, with 9 bases between them. CDR3 region: CASSLVQGHEQFF. In nucleotides, the CDR3 is TGTGCCAGCAGTTTAGTTCAGGGGCATGAGCAGTTCTTC.

This clonotype was seen repeatedly, ten times or more. The chain uses TRBV24-1 and TRBJ2-1; TRBD2 might be the D (6 bases). The CDR3 has 15 amino acids. Germline loops: CDR1 KGHDR, CDR2 SFDVKD. V gave up 0 bases and J gave up 7 bases, with 12 bases separating them. The CDR3, as DNA: TGTGCCACCAGTGATTTGCAAGCAGGGAGGAATGAGCAGTTCTTC. Protein: CATSDLQAGRNEQFF.

Ten or more counts support this clonotype. The genes are TRBV6-1 and TRBJ2-7, with 7 bases lining up with TRBD2. CDR3 length: 15 amino acids. J gave up 3 bases and V 6 bases, and 11 bases lay outside the gene matches. Germline assignment: CDR1 MNHNS and CDR2 SASEGT. This CDR3 reads CASRQLAISDYEQYF. CDR3 nucleotides: TGTGCCAGCAGACAACTAGCGATATCTGACTACGAGCAGTACTTC.